Presented here are 8 T cell receptor beta chains from one specimen sequenced in a study of chemoradiotherapy in HPV16-positive cancers. The table came from immunoSEQ multiplex PCR; TCRdb's copy has only in-frame clones and leaves some out. Here the sample spans under 85,000 clones, 85% to 90% being singletons. The source material was blood, sampled from a patient who underwent chemoradiotherapy. The receptors derive from a human donor with HPV-associated anogenital cancer.

This clone occurred once. The rearrangement joins TRBV11-2 to TRBJ1-2; 10 positions agree with TRBD1. Germline V lookup: CDR1 SGHAT, CDR2 FQNNGV. The junction had 16 bases not matched to a gene; V was cut back by 5 bases and J by 4 bases. This CDR3 has 18 amino acids. DNA of the CDR3: TGTGCCAGCAGCCCGGCCCCCGGGACAGGGGCTTCTGGCTATGGCTACACCTTC. Its translation: CASSPAPGTGASGYGYTF.

Only one count was recorded for this clone. The chain uses TRBV5-5 and TRBJ1-2, with D maybe TRBD1 (5 bases). The CDR3 runs to 13 residues. Germline V lookup: CDR1 SGHKS, CDR2 YYEKEE (reference sequence). Deletions cut 2 bases from V and 5 bases from J, with 10 bases between. CDR3 loop: CASSFLGLYGYTF. The DNA of the CDR3 is TGTGCCAGCAGCTTTTTGGGGCTGTATGGCTACACCTTC.

The gene calls are TRBV2 and TRBJ1-6; D call uncertain. The length of the CDR3 is 16 residues. From germline, CDR1 is SNHLY and CDR2 FYNNEI. V was pared by 1 base and J by 5 bases, with 12 bases between. This CDR3 reads CASSEVMGRNNSPLHF. The CDR3 DNA is TGTGCCAGCAGTGAAGTGATGGGCAGAAATAATTCACCCCTCCACTTT.

This rearrangement joins TRBV4-1 to TRBJ1-2; D gene uncertain. V lost 1 base, J lost 0 bases, and 6 bases lay in between. Germline CDR1 MGHRA, CDR2 YSYEKL. The CDR3 loop spans 14 amino acids. The CDR3 DNA reads as TGCGCCAGCAGCCAAGTGGGAGCTAACTATGGCTACACCTTC. Translated: CASSQVGANYGYTF.

V usage is TRBV5-6 and J usage is TRBJ1-4; 7 nucleotides line up with TRBD1. CDR3 length: 16 residues. Germline loops: CDR1 SGHDT, CDR2 YYEEEE. The V gene end was trimmed by 5 bases and the J gene end by 3 bases; junction bases not matched to a gene: 10. The CDR3 nucleotides are TGTGCCAGCAGTCCAGACAGGGCTCTGGCTAATGAAAAACTGTTTTTT. This sequence encodes CASSPDRALANEKLFF.

The chain is built from TRBV19 and TRBJ1-5, with a tentative D call TRBD1 (6 bases). Per the germline V gene, CDR1 is LNHDA and CDR2 is SQIVND (reference sequence). Trimming removed 10 bases at V and 5 bases at J, with 15 bases between. The CDR3 runs to 13 residues. CDR3 coding DNA: TGTGCCACCAGGACAGATTTCGATCAGCCCCAGCATTTT. Amino acids: CATRTDFDQPQHF. Variable domain in full (rest from reference TRBV19 and TRBJ1-5): DGGITQSPKYLFRKEGQNVTLSCEQNLNHDAMYWYRQDPGQGLRLIYYSQIVNDFQKGDIAEGYSVSREKKESFPLTVTSAQKNPTAFYLCATRTDFDQPQHFGDGTRLSIL.

In this sample, this clone turned up a few times. The chain uses TRBV5-6 and TRBJ1-2; the D gene is possibly TRBD1 (6 bases). Per the germline V gene, CDR1 is SGHDT and CDR2 is YYEEEE. The ends were cut back, 4 bases at V and 2 bases at J, with 9 bases in the middle. This CDR3 contains 13 residues. The chain's CDR3 is CASSPDRNYGYTF. The CDR3 region has the DNA TGTGCCAGCAGCCCAGACAGGAACTATGGCTACACCTTC.

This chain links TRBV28 with TRBJ1-2; a weak D match, TRBD1 (5 bases). CDR1 and CDR2 from the germline V gene are MDHEN and SYDVKM. V was shortened by 5 bases and J by 8 bases, with 12 bases between the two germline ends. The CDR3 totals 12 residues. The CDR3 loop reads CASSPGAGGYTF. The CDR3 nucleotides are TGTGCCAGCAGTCCGGGAGCAGGGGGCTACACCTTC.